This T cell receptor (beta chain) was observed in a study of OX40 agonist ivuxolimab in advanced cancers. With 4 bases clipped from V and 8 bases from J, the junction kept 11 bases outside the gene matches. Germline V CDR1 and CDR2: SEHNR, FQNEAQ (reference sequence). The CDR3 contains 16 residues. The protocol was immunoSEQ multiplex PCR, while the TCRdb copy is restricted to in-frame clones and leaves out a portion. The sample shows approximately 25,000 clones, roughly 90% of them seen only once. The material sequenced was CD4+ or CD8+ T cells sorted from blood, taken in a trial of the OX40 agonist ivuxolimab. The rearrangement links TRBV7-9 to TRBJ1-2, with 12 bases identical to TRBD1. The receptor was isolated from an adult with an advanced solid tumor such as melanoma, head and neck, liver or kidney cancer. Here the CDR3 DNA reads TGTGCCAGCAGCTCCGGGACAGGGGGCGCCAGGGGAGGCTACACCTTC. This translates into CASSSGTGGARGGYTF.